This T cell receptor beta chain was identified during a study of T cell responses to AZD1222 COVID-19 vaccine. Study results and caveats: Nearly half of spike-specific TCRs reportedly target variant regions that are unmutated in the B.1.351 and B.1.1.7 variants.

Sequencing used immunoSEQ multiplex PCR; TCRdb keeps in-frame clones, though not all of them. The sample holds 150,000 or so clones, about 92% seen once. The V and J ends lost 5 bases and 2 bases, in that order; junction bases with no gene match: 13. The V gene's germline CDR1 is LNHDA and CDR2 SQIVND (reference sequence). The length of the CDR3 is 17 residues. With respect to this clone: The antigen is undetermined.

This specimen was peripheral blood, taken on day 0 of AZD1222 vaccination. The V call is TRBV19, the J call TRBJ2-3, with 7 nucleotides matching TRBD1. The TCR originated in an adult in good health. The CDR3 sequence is CASSSTGTARLTDTQYF. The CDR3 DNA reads TGTGCCAGTAGTTCCACAGGGACAGCGCGTCTCACAGATACGCAGTATTTT. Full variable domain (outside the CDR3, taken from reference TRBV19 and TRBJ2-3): DGGITQSPKYLFRKEGQNVTLSCEQNLNHDAMYWYRQDPGQGLRLIYYSQIVNDFQKGDIAEGYSVSREKKESFPLTVTSAQKNPTAFYLCASSSTGTARLTDTQYFGPGTRLTVL.